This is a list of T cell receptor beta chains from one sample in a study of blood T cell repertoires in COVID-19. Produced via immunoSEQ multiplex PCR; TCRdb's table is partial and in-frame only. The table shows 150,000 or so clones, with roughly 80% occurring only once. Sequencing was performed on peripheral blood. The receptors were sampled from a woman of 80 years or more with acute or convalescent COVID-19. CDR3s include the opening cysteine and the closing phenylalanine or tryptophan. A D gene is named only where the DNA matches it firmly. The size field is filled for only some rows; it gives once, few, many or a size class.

CDR3 protein: CAWSVSLLGYNEQFF; CDR3 DNA: TGTGCCTGGAGTGTATCACTCCTAGGCTACAATGAGCAGTTCTTC; D gene: .; clone size: .; V gene: TRBV30; J gene: TRBJ2-1; CDR3 length: 15
CDR3 protein: CASSPRTGGSFREAGNTIYF; CDR3 DNA: TGTGCCAGCAGCCCAAGGACAGGGGGCTCTTTTCGGGAGGCTGGAAACACCATATATTTT; D gene: TRBD1; clone size: .; V gene: TRBV7-8; J gene: TRBJ1-3; CDR3 length: 20
CDR3 protein: CASSPGTGVIHEQYF; CDR3 DNA: TGTGCCAGCAGCCCCGGGACAGGGGTGATCCACGAGCAGTACTTC; D gene: TRBD1; clone size: .; V gene: TRBV7-3; J gene: TRBJ2-7; CDR3 length: 15
CDR3 protein: CASSVGRGVDNSPLHF; CDR3 DNA: TGTGCCAGCAGCGTCGGACGGGGGGTAGATAATTCACCCCTCCACTTT; D gene: .; clone size: .; V gene: TRBV5-4; J gene: TRBJ1-6; CDR3 length: 16
CDR3 protein: CASSPARGLHF; CDR3 DNA: TGTGCCAGCAGTCCGGCCCGGGGCCTCCACTTT; D gene: .; clone size: .; V gene: TRBV6-6; J gene: TRBJ1-6; CDR3 length: 11
CDR3 protein: CASSYYNGRNTEAFF; CDR3 DNA: TGTGCCAGCTCATACTACAATGGCAGGAACACTGAAGCTTTCTTT; D gene: .; clone size: .; V gene: TRBV18; J gene: TRBJ1-1; CDR3 length: 15
CDR3 protein: CASSQQGREAFF; CDR3 DNA: TGTGCCAGCTCACAACAAGGGAGGGAAGCTTTCTTT; D gene: .; clone size: few; V gene: TRBV18; J gene: TRBJ1-1; CDR3 length: 12
CDR3 protein: CASSVRGGSGANVLTF; CDR3 DNA: TGTGCCAGCAGCGTTAGAGGGGGCTCCGGGGCCAACGTCCTGACTTTC; D gene: TRBD1; clone size: .; V gene: TRBV7-3; J gene: TRBJ2-6; CDR3 length: 16
CDR3 protein: CASSVELPGSSGNTIYF; CDR3 DNA: TGTGCCAGCAGCGTAGAATTACCGGGTAGCTCTGGAAACACCATATATTTT; D gene: .; clone size: .; V gene: TRBV9; J gene: TRBJ1-3; CDR3 length: 17
CDR3 protein: CSASSPLNTGELFF; CDR3 DNA: TGCAGTGCCAGTAGCCCTTTAAACACCGGGGAGCTGTTTTTT; D gene: .; clone size: .; V gene: TRBV20-1; J gene: TRBJ2-2; CDR3 length: 14
CDR3 protein: CASSYGLAGVLEQFF; CDR3 DNA: TGTGCCAGCAGTTACGGGCTAGCGGGGGTTCTTGAGCAGTTCTTC; D gene: TRBD2; clone size: once; V gene: TRBV6-2/TRBV6-3; J gene: TRBJ2-1; CDR3 length: 15
CDR3 protein: CASSLAPGNGQPQHF; CDR3 DNA: TGTGCCAGCAGCTTAGCCCCGGGGAACGGTCAGCCCCAGCATTTT; D gene: .; clone size: .; V gene: TRBV7-2; J gene: TRBJ1-5; CDR3 length: 15
CDR3 protein: CASSGGPSGGPDRGYEQYF; CDR3 DNA: TGTGCCAGCAGTGGGGGGCCCAGTGGGGGGCCGGACAGGGGATACGAGCAGTACTTC; D gene: TRBD1; clone size: .; V gene: TRBV2; J gene: TRBJ2-7; CDR3 length: 19
CDR3 protein: CASSLGTSGSTDTQYF; CDR3 DNA: TGTGCCAGCAGCCTAGGGACTAGCGGGAGCACAGATACGCAGTATTTT; D gene: TRBD2; clone size: .; V gene: TRBV7-7; J gene: TRBJ2-3; CDR3 length: 16
CDR3 protein: CAISEQYGTGGGEQYF; CDR3 DNA: TGTGCCATCAGTGAGCAATACGGGACAGGGGGTGGGGAGCAGTACTTC; D gene: TRBD1; clone size: .; V gene: TRBV10-3; J gene: TRBJ2-7; CDR3 length: 16
CDR3 protein: CASSFAGTGNTEAFF; CDR3 DNA: TGTGCCAGCAGTTTCGCCGGGACAGGGAACACTGAAGCTTTCTTT; D gene: TRBD1; clone size: once; V gene: TRBV2; J gene: TRBJ1-1; CDR3 length: 15
CDR3 protein: CASSLGHSAANEKLFF; CDR3 DNA: TGCGCCAGCAGCCTCGGACACTCCGCCGCTAATGAAAAACTGTTTTTT; D gene: .; clone size: .; V gene: TRBV4-1; J gene: TRBJ1-4; CDR3 length: 16
CDR3 protein: CASSLVSLSGGGTPLHF; CDR3 DNA: TGTGCCAGCAGTTTAGTATCTCTGTCGGGTGGAGGTACACCCCTCCACTTT; D gene: .; clone size: .; V gene: TRBV27; J gene: TRBJ1-6; CDR3 length: 17
CDR3 protein: CAISEGQGAYGQPQHF; CDR3 DNA: TGTGCCATCAGTGAGGGTCAGGGGGCGTACGGTCAGCCCCAGCATTTT; D gene: TRBD1; clone size: .; V gene: TRBV10-3; J gene: TRBJ1-5; CDR3 length: 16
CDR3 protein: CASSSGQGANTGELFF; CDR3 DNA: TGTGCCAGCAGCTCCGGACAGGGGGCGAACACCGGGGAGCTGTTTTTT; D gene: TRBD1; clone size: .; V gene: TRBV11-2; J gene: TRBJ2-2; CDR3 length: 16
CDR3 protein: CASSHRSGVTVYEQYF; CDR3 DNA: TGTGCCAGCAGCCACAGAAGCGGGGTCACCGTCTACGAGCAGTACTTC; D gene: TRBD2; clone size: .; V gene: TRBV4-2; J gene: TRBJ2-7; CDR3 length: 16
CDR3 protein: CASSTQGAAVAIQYF; CDR3 DNA: TGTGCCAGCAGTACCCAGGGGGCCGCGGTAGCTATTCAGTACTTC; D gene: TRBD1; clone size: .; V gene: TRBV6-2/TRBV6-3; J gene: TRBJ2-4; CDR3 length: 15
CDR3 protein: CASTRQGPIYGYTF; CDR3 DNA: TGTGCCAGCACCAGACAGGGGCCCATCTATGGCTACACCTTC; D gene: TRBD1; clone size: few; V gene: TRBV2; J gene: TRBJ1-2; CDR3 length: 14